This TCR beta chain comes out of a study of OX40 agonist ivuxolimab in advanced cancers. Regarding the study in general: Ivuxolimab was a fully human IgG2 agonistic monoclonal antibody targeting the costimulatory receptor OX40 (CD134). Prior anti-PD-1, anti-PD-L1 or anti-CTLA-4 therapy was permitted, and checkpoint inhibitors had been received by roughly 40% of dose-escalation patients. Of the approximately 53 patients in dose escalation, some 20 had hepatocellular carcinoma, some 15 had melanoma, 9 had renal cell carcinoma and 9 had head and neck cancer. The paper covers the monotherapy dose-escalation part of the phase I ivuxolimab trial, which included N ≈ 50 patients. Intravenous ivuxolimab was administered to patients every 2 weeks at six dose levels: 0.01, 0.1, 0.3, 1.5, 3 and 10 mg/kg. The purpose of peripheral TCRbeta sequencing was to test whether ivuxolimab changed TCR sequence diversity and led to clonal T-cell expansion. A male proportion of almost 85% and a mean age of approximately 55 years, ranging from 23 to 79, were recorded for the dose-escalation cohort. Partial responses were achieved by three dose-escalation patients, of whom one had hepatocellular carcinoma and two had cutaneous melanoma.

About this clone itself: No cognate antigen has been identified for it. The sample holds no much larger clone one base away, and base qualities are not on file.

The germline V gene provides CDR1 MNHNS and CDR2 SASEGT. The CDR3 goes from the cysteine to the phenylalanine over 15 residues. The kept DNA is CDR3 alone, 45 bases in frame from the first base. V and J are truncated by 1 base and 5 bases respectively, leaving an intervening sequence of 14 bases. Genomic DNA was isolated from the sorted cells so that the TCRbeta CDR3 region could be sequenced. The immunoSEQ Assay was used to sequence the TCRbeta CDR3 regions. TCRdb holds this immuneACCESS table with in-frame rearrangements only. Some clones are missing; in checked studies, unresolved V genes explain under half, and the rest has no known cause. The sample records approximately 76,000 clones, approximately 83% of which are singletons. The top ten clones comprise over 4.5% of the sample. Patients with a history of autoimmune disease or receiving systemic immunosuppression were excluded from the trial. Peripheral blood for TCR sequencing was drawn from every dose cohort at baseline, at cycle 4 day 1 and at cycle 7 day 1. The samples were taken from a phase I, first-in-human, multicenter, open-label dose-escalation trial of ivuxolimab. Adults with locally advanced or metastatic head and neck squamous cell, hepatocellular, melanoma or renal cell carcinoma were enrolled in the trial. Before TCR sequencing, CD4+ T cells and CD8+ T cells were sorted from peripheral blood as separate populations.

Findings and caveats that apply to the study as a whole: Antigen specificity was not determined for the clonally expanded peripheral T cells. Low levels of normalized T-cell clonal expansion were also shown by some nonresponding patients. At doses of 0.1 to 3.0 mg/kg, clonal expansion of both CD4+ and CD8+ blood T cells was observed from baseline to week 6. On average, CD8+ T cells showed more expanded clones than CD4+ T cells after ivuxolimab. In partial responders in the 0.1-3.0 mg/kg groups, normalized peripheral clonal expansion was found to be among the lowest, especially among CD8+ T cells.

The receptor was isolated from an adult with an advanced solid tumor such as melanoma, head and neck, liver or kidney cancer. Sequencing used CD4+ or CD8+ T cells sorted from blood, obtained in a trial of the OX40 agonist ivuxolimab. The receptor chain draws on TRBV6-1 and TRBJ2-5; the D call could be TRBD1 or TRBD2, with each sharing 6 bases. The CDR3 protein is CASSEGPGGVETQYF. The sequenced DNA: TGTGCCAGCAGTGAAGGCCCCGGGGGCGTGGAGACCCAGTACTTC.